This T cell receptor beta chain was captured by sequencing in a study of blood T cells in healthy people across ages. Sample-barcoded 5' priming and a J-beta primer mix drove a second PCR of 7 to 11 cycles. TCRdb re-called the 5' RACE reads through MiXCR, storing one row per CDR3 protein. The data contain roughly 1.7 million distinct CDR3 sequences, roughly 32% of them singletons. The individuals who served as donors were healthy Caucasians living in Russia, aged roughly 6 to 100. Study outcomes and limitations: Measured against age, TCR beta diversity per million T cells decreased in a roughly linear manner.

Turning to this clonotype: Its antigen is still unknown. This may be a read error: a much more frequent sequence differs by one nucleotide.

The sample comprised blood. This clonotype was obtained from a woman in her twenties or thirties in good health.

The CDR3 DNA reads TGCGCCAGCAGCCCCGGGACTAACAATGAGCGGTTCTTC. Its protein product is CASSPGTNNERFF. The chain recombines TRBV5-1 with TRBJ2-1; TRBD2 agrees at 7 bases. Germline V lookup: CDR1 SGHRS, CDR2 YFSETQ. CDR3 size: 13 residues.